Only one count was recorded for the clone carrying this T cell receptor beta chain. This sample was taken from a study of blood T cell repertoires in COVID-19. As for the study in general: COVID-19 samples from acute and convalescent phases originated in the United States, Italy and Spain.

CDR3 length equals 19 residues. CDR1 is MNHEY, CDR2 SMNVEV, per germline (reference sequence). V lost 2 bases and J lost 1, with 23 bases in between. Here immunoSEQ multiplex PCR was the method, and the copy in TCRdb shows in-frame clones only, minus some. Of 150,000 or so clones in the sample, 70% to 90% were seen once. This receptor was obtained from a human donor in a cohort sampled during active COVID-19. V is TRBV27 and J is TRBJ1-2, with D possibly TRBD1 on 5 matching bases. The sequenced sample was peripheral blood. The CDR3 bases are TGTGCCAGCAGTTTACTGGGGCCAGGAGACCTTACTTTTAACTATGGCTACACCTTC. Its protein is CASSLLGPGDLTFNYGYTF.